This is a list of T cell receptor beta chains from one sample in a study of CD8 T cells in Susac syndrome. TCRdb re-called the immunoSEQ multiplex PCR reads with MiXCR, one entry per CDR3 protein. The table lists some 160,000 distinct CDR3 sequences, roughly 94% of them singletons, with more than 0.095% in the top ten. The source material was CD4+ T cells from PBMCs. These receptors all come from a human donor with Susac syndrome. The CDR3 runs from the conserved cysteine through the conserved F or W. The D gene is left open where the match is weak. Clone size is stated in some rows and not others, as once, few, many or a class when expanded.

d_gene: -
abundance: -
v_gene: TRBV3-1
j_gene: TRBJ1-1
CDR3aa: CASGTGSAEAFF
CDR3nt: TGTGCCAGCGGTACAGGGAGCGCTGAAGCTTTCTTT

d_gene: TRBD1
abundance: -
v_gene: TRBV4-3
j_gene: TRBJ1-4
CDR3aa: CASSPGQVHEKLFF
CDR3nt: TGCGCCAGCAGCCCCGGACAGGTTCATGAAAAACTGTTTTTT

d_gene: -
abundance: -
v_gene: TRBV4-2
j_gene: TRBJ1-3
CDR3aa: CASSQGGTLGNTIYF
CDR3nt: TGTGCCAGCAGCCAAGGCGGGACTCTTGGAAACACCATATATTTT

d_gene: TRBD2
abundance: once
v_gene: TRBV9
j_gene: TRBJ2-1
CDR3aa: CASSVGLTSGESEQFF
CDR3nt: TGTGCCAGCAGCGTAGGGTTGACTAGCGGGGAGAGTGAGCAGTTCTTC

d_gene: -
abundance: once
v_gene: TRBV10-3
j_gene: TRBJ1-6
CDR3aa: CAISEGHSPLHF
CDR3nt: TGTGCCATCAGTGAGGGACACTCACCCCTCCACTTT

d_gene: -
abundance: once
v_gene: TRBV4-2
j_gene: TRBJ1-5
CDR3aa: CASSQLANDRNQPQHF
CDR3nt: TGTGCCAGCAGCCAGCTGGCCAACGATCGCAATCAGCCCCAGCATTTT

d_gene: -
abundance: -
v_gene: TRBV6-6
j_gene: TRBJ2-7
CDR3aa: CASQRGYEQYF
CDR3nt: TGTGCCAGCCAAAGGGGGTACGAGCAGTACTTC

d_gene: TRBD1
abundance: -
v_gene: TRBV11-2
j_gene: TRBJ2-5
CDR3aa: CASSLAGTAQETQYF
CDR3nt: TGTGCCAGCAGCTTAGCTGGGACAGCCCAAGAGACCCAGTACTTC

d_gene: -
abundance: -
v_gene: TRBV12-3/TRBV12-4
j_gene: TRBJ2-2
CDR3aa: CASSLTVGELFF
CDR3nt: TGTGCCAGCAGTTTGACAGTCGGGGAGCTGTTTTTT

d_gene: TRBD1
abundance: -
v_gene: TRBV20-1
j_gene: TRBJ2-5
CDR3aa: CSARTGGPQETQYF
CDR3nt: TGCAGTGCACGGACAGGGGGCCCCCAAGAGACCCAGTACTTC